This TCR beta chain was documented in a study of shared clonotypes between healthy human individuals. Across the study: There were three CD4 naive, three CD4 memory, two CD8 naive and one CD8 memory plates per donor.

TCRdb's table, derived via immunoSEQ multiplex PCR, lists solely in-frame clones and lacks some. The sample lists roughly 850,000 clones; around 96% were seen once. Selected positively for CCR7 and CD45RO-negative, naive CD8 cells excluded terminally differentiated effector memory CD45RA+ cells. CDR1 and CDR2 from the germline V gene are SGHNT and YENEEA. This CDR3 comprises 16 residues. Trimming took 5 bases from V and 4 from J; bases not matched to a gene: 8. This receptor was taken from a man aged 25 to 40 in good health. Sequenced: naive CD8+ T cells sorted from blood. The V call is TRBV11-3, the J call TRBJ2-2, with 9 bases aligning to TRBD1. CDR3 DNA sequence: TGTGCCAGCAGCCCGCGACAGGGGGTGGCCACCGGGGAGCTGTTTTTT. Amino acid sequence: CASSPRQGVATGELFF.